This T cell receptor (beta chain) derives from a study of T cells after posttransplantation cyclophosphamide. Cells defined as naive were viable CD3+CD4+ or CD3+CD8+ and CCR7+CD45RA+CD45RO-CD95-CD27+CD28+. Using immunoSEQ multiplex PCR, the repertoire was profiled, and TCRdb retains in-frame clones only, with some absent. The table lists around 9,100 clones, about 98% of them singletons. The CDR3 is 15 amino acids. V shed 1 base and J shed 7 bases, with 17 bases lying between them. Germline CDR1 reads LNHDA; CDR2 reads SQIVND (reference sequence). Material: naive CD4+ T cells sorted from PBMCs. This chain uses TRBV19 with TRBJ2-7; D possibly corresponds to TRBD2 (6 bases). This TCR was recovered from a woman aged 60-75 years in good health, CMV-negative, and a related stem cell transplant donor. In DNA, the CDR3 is TGTGCCAGTAGTATAGCTCTGGCAGCCGGAGGGGAGCAGTACTTC. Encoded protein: CASSIALAAGGEQYF.